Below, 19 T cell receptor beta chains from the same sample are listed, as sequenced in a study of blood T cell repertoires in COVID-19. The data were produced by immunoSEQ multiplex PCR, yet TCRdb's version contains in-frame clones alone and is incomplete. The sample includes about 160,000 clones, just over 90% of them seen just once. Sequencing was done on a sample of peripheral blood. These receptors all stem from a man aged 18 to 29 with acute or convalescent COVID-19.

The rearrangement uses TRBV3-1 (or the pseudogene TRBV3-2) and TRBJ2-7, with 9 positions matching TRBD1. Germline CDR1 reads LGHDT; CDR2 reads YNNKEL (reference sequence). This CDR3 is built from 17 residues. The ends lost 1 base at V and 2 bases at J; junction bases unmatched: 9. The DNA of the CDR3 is TGTGCCAGCAGCCAAGCCCTCTCACAGGGGGCCGCCTACGAGCAGTACTTC. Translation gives CASSQALSQGAAYEQYF.

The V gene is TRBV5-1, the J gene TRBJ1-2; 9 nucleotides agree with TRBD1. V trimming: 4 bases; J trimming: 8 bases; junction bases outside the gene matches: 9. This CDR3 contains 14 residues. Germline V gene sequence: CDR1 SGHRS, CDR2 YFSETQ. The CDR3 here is CASSHGTGGAGYTF. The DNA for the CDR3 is TGCGCCAGCAGCCATGGAACAGGGGGCGCGGGCTACACCTTC.

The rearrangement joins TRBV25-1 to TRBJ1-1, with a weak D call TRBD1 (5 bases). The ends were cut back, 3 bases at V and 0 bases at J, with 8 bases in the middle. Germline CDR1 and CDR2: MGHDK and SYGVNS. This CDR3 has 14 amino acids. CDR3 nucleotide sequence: TGTGCCAGCAGTGACAGGGTGATGAACACTGAAGCTTTCTTT. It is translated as CASSDRVMNTEAFF.

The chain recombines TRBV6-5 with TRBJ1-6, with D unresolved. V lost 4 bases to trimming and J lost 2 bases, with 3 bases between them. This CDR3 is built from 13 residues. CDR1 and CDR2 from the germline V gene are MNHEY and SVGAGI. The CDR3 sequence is CASSLAYNSPLHF. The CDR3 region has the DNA TGTGCCAGCAGTTTAGCCTATAATTCACCCCTCCACTTT.

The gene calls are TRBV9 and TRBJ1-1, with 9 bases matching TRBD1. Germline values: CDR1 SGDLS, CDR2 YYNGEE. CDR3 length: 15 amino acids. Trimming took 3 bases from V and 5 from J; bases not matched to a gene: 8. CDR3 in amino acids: CASSGQGQGETEAFF. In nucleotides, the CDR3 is TGTGCCAGCAGCGGACAGGGACAGGGAGAAACTGAAGCTTTCTTT.

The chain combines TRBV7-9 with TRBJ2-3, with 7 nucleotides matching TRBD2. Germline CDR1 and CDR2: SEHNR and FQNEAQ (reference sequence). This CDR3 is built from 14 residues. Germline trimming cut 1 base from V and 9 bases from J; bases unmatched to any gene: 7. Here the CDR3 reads CASSLDRARETQYF. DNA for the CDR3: TGTGCCAGCAGCTTAGATCGGGCGCGGGAGACGCAGTATTTT.

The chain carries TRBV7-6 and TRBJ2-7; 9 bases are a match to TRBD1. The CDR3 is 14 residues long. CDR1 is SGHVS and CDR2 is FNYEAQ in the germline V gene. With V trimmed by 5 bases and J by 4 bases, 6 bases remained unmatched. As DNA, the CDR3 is TGTGCCAGCAGCCCCGGGACAGGGTTTTACGAGCAGTACTTC. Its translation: CASSPGTGFYEQYF.

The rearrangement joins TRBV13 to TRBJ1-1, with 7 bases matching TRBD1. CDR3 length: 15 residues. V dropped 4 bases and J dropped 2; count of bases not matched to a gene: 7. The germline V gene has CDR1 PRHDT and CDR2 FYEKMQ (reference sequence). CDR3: CASSSKRQGNTEAFF. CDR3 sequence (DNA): TGTGCCAGCAGCTCAAAAAGACAGGGAAACACTGAAGCTTTCTTT.

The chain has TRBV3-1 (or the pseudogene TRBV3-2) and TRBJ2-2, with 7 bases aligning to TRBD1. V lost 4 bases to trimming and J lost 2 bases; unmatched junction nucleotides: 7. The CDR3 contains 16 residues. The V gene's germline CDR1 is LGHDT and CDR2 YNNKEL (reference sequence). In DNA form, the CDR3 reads TGTGCCAGCAGCCTACTAGGGGGCATTAACACCGGGGAGCTGTTTTTT. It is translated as CASSLLGGINTGELFF.

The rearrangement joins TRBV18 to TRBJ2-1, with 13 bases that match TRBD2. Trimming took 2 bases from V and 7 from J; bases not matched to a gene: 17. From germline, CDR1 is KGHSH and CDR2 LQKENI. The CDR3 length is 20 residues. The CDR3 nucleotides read TGTGCCAGCTCACCAGACACGGGACTAGCGGGGCAATCCCCCACGAATGAGCAGTTCTTC. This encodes CASSPDTGLAGQSPTNEQFF. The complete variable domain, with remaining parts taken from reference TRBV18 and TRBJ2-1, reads NAGVMQNPRHLVRRRGQEARLRCSPMKGHSHVYWYRQLPEEGLKFMVYLQKENIIDESGMPKERFSAEFPKEGPSILRIQQVVRGDSAAYFCASSPDTGLAGQSPTNEQFFGPGTRLTVL.

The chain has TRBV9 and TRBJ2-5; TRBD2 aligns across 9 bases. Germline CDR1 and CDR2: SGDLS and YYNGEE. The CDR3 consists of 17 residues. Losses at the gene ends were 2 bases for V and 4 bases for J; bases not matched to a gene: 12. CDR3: CASSVEPQGLASETQYF. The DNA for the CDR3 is TGTGCCAGCAGCGTCGAGCCTCAAGGACTAGCGTCAGAGACCCAGTACTTC. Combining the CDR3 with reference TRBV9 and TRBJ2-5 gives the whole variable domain DSGVTQTPKHLITATGQRVTLRCSPRSGDLSVYWYQQSLDQGLQFLIQYYNGEERAKGNILERFSAQQFPDLHSELNLSSLELGDSALYFCASSVEPQGLASETQYFGPGTRLLVL.

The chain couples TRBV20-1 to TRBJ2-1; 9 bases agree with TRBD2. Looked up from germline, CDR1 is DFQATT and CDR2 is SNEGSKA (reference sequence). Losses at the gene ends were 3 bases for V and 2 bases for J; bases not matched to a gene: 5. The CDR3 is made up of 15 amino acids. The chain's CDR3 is CSASQRGEAYNEQFF. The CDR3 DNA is TGCAGTGCTAGTCAGCGGGGGGAAGCCTACAATGAGCAGTTCTTC.

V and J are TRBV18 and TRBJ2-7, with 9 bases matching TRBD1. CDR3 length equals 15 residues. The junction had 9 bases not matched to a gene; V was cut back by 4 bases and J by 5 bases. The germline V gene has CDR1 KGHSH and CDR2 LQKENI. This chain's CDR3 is CASSQPGGQGNEQYF. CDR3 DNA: TGTGCCAGCTCACAACCAGGGGGACAGGGCAACGAGCAGTACTTC. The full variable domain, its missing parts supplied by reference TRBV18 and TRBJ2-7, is NAGVMQNPRHLVRRRGQEARLRCSPMKGHSHVYWYRQLPEEGLKFMVYLQKENIIDESGMPKERFSAEFPKEGPSILRIQQVVRGDSAAYFCASSQPGGQGNEQYFGPGTRLTVT.

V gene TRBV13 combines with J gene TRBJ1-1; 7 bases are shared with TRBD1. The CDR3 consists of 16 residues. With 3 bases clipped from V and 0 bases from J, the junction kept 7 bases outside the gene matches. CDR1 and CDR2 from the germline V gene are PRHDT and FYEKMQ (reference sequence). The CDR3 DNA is TGTGCCAGCAGCTTGGGACAGTTGATGGTGAACACTGAAGCTTTCTTT. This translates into CASSLGQLMVNTEAFF.

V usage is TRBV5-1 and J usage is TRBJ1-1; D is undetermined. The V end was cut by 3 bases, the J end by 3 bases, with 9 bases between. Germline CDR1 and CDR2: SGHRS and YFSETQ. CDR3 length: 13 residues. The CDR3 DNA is TGCGCCAGCAGCTCTCCGTATGACACTGAAGCTTTCTTT. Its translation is CASSSPYDTEAFF.

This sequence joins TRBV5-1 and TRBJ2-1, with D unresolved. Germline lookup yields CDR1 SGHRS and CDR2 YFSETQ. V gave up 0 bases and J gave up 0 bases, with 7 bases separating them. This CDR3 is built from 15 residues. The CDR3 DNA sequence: TGCGCCAGCAGCTTGGCCCCTAGCTCCTACAATGAGCAGTTCTTC. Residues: CASSLAPSSYNEQFF.

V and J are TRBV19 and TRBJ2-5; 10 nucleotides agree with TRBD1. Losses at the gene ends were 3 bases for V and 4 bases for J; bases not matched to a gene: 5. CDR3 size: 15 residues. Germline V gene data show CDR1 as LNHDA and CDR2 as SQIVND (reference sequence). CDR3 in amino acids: CASSMPGQGLETQYF. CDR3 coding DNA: TGTGCCAGTAGTATGCCGGGACAGGGGTTAGAGACCCAGTACTTC. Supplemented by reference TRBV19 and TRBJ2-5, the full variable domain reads DGGITQSPKYLFRKEGQNVTLSCEQNLNHDAMYWYRQDPGQGLRLIYYSQIVNDFQKGDIAEGYSVSREKKESFPLTVTSAQKNPTAFYLCASSMPGQGLETQYFGPGTRLLVL.

CDR3 sequence reads: CASSLAVVTLNTEAFF. The CDR3 coding sequence is TGTGCCAGCAGCTTGGCGGTGGTAACCCTGAACACTGAAGCTTTCTTT. The chain has TRBV5-4 and TRBJ1-1, with D unresolved. The CDR3 loop spans 16 amino acids. Germline V gene sequence: CDR1 SGHNT, CDR2 YYREEE (reference sequence). Trimming took 0 bases from V and 0 from J, leaving 12 bases between them.

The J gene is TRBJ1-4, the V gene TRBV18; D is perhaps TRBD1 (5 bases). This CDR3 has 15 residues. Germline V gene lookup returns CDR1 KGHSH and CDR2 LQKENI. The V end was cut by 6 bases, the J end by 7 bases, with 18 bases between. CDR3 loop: CASSPDGGRSEKLFF. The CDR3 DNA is TGTGCCAGCTCTCCAGACGGGGGTAGGAGTGAAAAACTGTTTTTT. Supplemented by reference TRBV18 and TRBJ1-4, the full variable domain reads NAGVMQNPRHLVRRRGQEARLRCSPMKGHSHVYWYRQLPEEGLKFMVYLQKENIIDESGMPKERFSAEFPKEGPSILRIQQVVRGDSAAYFCASSPDGGRSEKLFFGSGTQLSVL.